This T cell receptor (beta chain) was retrieved from a study of T cell repertoires and Cas9 in healthy adults listed by TCRdb under 2018. About the full investigation: Within the CD4 and CD8 compartments, the researchers characterized SpCas9-reactive T cells in terms of multi-effector potency, cytotoxicity and lineage determination. Preexisting T cell immunity against the Streptococcus pyogenes Cas9 nuclease (SpCas9) used in CRISPR gene editing was examined in the study.

Libraries were made using the immunoSEQ multiplex PCR assay. TCRdb obtained this table from immuneACCESS and retained in-frame rearrangements with V and J assigned. These tables miss some clones; where compared with another copy, unresolved V genes account for less than half of the shortfall, and the remainder is unexplained. The sample has 20,000 to 25,000 clones on record, 90% of them singletons. The ten top clones hold around 0.71% of the sample. The investigation overall reported the following: Proliferation and function of SpCas9-reactive effector T cells were reported to be mitigated in vitro by SpCas9-reactive regulatory T cells.

Trimming removed 4 bases from V and 6 bases from J, leaving 8 bases between the germline ends. The CDR3 goes from the cysteine to the phenylalanine over 12 residues. This entry keeps only the CDR3 DNA: 36 bases, framed from base 1. CDR1 and CDR2, looked up from the germline V gene (reference sequence), are SGHAT and FQDESV. Healthy humans were used as donors in the study. This clone has only one observation. What this receptor recognizes is not known. Base qualities are missing; no much larger clone stands one base away. Recombination connected TRBV11-1 to TRBJ2-3; the D gene assignment is ambiguous. Input material: CD4+ effector T cells (CD127+, CD25-, CD137-, CD154-) from PBMCs; culture status not recorded. The sequence came from a human donor in good health. This receptor has the CDR3 CASSSYRDTQYF. The nucleotide sequence is given as TGTGCCAGCAGCTCGTACCGGGATACGCAGTATTTT.